This T cell receptor (beta chain) appears in the sequencing data of a study of vaccination effects on CD4 cells after COVID-19. The ends were cut back, 6 bases at V and 2 bases at J, with 10 bases in the middle. Germline V lookup: CDR1 MDHEN, CDR2 SYDVKM. The CDR3 runs to 13 residues. Before any sequencing was done, the ViraFEST assay used viral peptide pools to expand antigen-specific CD4+ T cells. Researchers isolated CD4+ T cells once approximately eleven days of culture had elapsed. Previously uninfected by SARS-CoV-2, the vaccine recipients also showed negative nucleocapsid antibodies. Approximately 2.1 million PBMC were placed in each well, which was supplemented with approximately 9.2 IU/ml IL-2 and around 9.5 ug/ml peptides. This clone occurred a few times. No antigen is known for it. TCRdb's copy holds only in-frame clones and misses some; the assay was immunoSEQ multiplex PCR. The sample shows tens of thousands of clones, 73% of them seen only once.

Notes on the study in general: A shortage of convalescent patients and an absence of early post-infection timepoints characterized the study. Marked clonal contraction of both clone types appeared late after vaccination.

Specimen: CD4+ T cells from PBMCs cultured with SARS-CoV-2 spike peptides, collected before COVID-19 vaccination. This rearrangement joins TRBV28 to TRBJ1-1; possibly TRBD1 for D (5 bases). The clonotype originates from a human donor who received a COVID-19 vaccine. CDR3 sequence (DNA): TGTGCCAGCAGGCACGGGGGAAACACTGAAGCTTTCTTT. Translation gives CASRHGGNTEAFF.